The 32 T cell receptor beta chains below were found in one sample sequenced in a study of cytomegalovirus exposure and HLA in healthy donors (TCRdb year 2017). Library preparation employed the immunoSEQ multiplex PCR assay. A mixture of 60 forward primers for TCR Vbeta segments and 13 reverse primers for TCR Jbeta segments was used in the multiplex PCR. Entries here come from immuneACCESS through TCRdb and include only in-frame sequences with V and J called. Some clones fail to appear in such tables; in the studies checked, an unresolved V gene covers under half of the shortfall, and the cause of the remainder is unknown. The sample table records 220,000 or so clones; around 80% of these occur just once. 3% to 4% of the sample lies in the top ten. The sample was PBMCs. Receptors originate from a male donor in good health and CMV-seronegative.

This clone was seen just once. The genes are TRBV5-1 and TRBJ2-1, with 10 bases identical to TRBD2. The germline V gene encodes CDR1 SGHRS and CDR2 YFSETQ. The CDR3 length is 16 residues. Trimming took 3 bases from V and 2 from J; bases not matched to a gene: 5. The CDR3 is CASSSASGSAYNEQFF. The CDR3 nucleotides are TGCGCCAGCAGCTCCGCTAGCGGGAGCGCCTACAATGAGCAGTTCTTC.

This clone was seen only a few times. The rearrangement links TRBV6-5 to TRBJ1-1; possibly TRBD1 for D (6 bases). V gave up 2 bases and J gave up 8 bases, with 15 bases separating them. The CDR3 is 14 residues long. Germline values: CDR1 MNHEY, CDR2 SVGAGI. CDR3 sequence (DNA): TGTGCCAGCAGTTACCGAAGTTCAGGGGCGGAAGCTTTCTTT. Protein sequence: CASSYRSSGAEAFF.

This clone was recorded a few times. This chain links TRBV19 with TRBJ1-5; TRBD1 might be the D (5 bases). V was pared by 2 bases and J by 1 base, with 6 bases between. The CDR3 is 14 residues long. CDR1 and CDR2 (germline): LNHDA, SQIVND (reference sequence). In DNA, the CDR3 is TGTGCCAGTAGTATACGGGGGAGCAATCAGCCCCAGCATTTT. Protein: CASSIRGSNQPQHF. The whole variable domain, filled in from reference TRBV19 and TRBJ1-5, reads DGGITQSPKYLFRKEGQNVTLSCEQNLNHDAMYWYRQDPGQGLRLIYYSQIVNDFQKGDIAEGYSVSREKKESFPLTVTSAQKNPTAFYLCASSIRGSNQPQHFGDGTRLSIL.

V usage is TRBV9 and J usage is TRBJ2-7; maybe TRBD2 (5 bases). The length of the CDR3 is 14 residues. With 4 bases removed from V and 0 bases from J, the gap between germline ends came to 11 bases. Germline CDR1 is SGDLS and CDR2 is YYNGEE. CDR3 coding DNA: TGTGCCAGCAGCTCCACGGGGAGCTCCTACGAGCAGTACTTC. Translating gives CASSSTGSSYEQYF. Drawing the rest from reference TRBV9 and TRBJ2-7, the complete variable domain is DSGVTQTPKHLITATGQRVTLRCSPRSGDLSVYWYQQSLDQGLQFLIQYYNGEERAKGNILERFSAQQFPDLHSELNLSSLELGDSALYFCASSSTGSSYEQYFGPGTRLTVT.

The CDR3 here is CASSKVRRQGAHEQYF. CDR3 DNA sequence: TGTGCCAGCAGCAAAGTACGGAGACAGGGGGCCCACGAGCAGTACTTC. The V call is TRBV21-1, the J call TRBJ2-7; TRBD1, the D gene given by the table, was not confirmed from the DNA. TRBV21-1 represents a pseudogene. The CDR3 is 16 residues long.

As regards this clone: This sample includes further DNA sequences coding for the same CDR3. The genes are TRBV29-1 and TRBJ2-2, with TRBD2 matching over 8 bases. The CDR3 loop spans 14 amino acids. Germline trimming cut 3 bases from V and 1 base from J; bases unmatched to any gene: 1. CDR1 and CDR2 from the germline V gene are SQVTM and ANQGSEA. The CDR3 region is CSVDAGGNTGELFF. Written as DNA, the CDR3 is TGCAGCGTTGATGCGGGAGGGAACACCGGGGAGCTGTTTTTT.

The chain uses TRBV7-9 and TRBJ1-4; TRBD1 matches 11 bases. The CDR3 length is 16 residues. Germline V gene lookup returns CDR1 SEHNR and CDR2 FQNEAQ (reference sequence). V lost 5 bases, J lost 5 bases, and 7 bases stayed unmatched. The CDR3 DNA reads TGTGCCAGCAGCCGGACAGGGGGCGCGTCCAATGAAAAACTGTTTTTT. Its translation is CASSRTGGASNEKLFF.

This rearrangement joins TRBV23-1 to TRBJ1-5, with a tentative D call TRBD1 (6 bases). TRBV23-1 is an ORF, and what it does is uncertain. Trimming shortened V by 0 bases and J by 7 bases, and 13 bases separated the two germline ends. The CDR3 is 15 residues long. The CDR3 coding sequence is TGCGCCAGCAGTCAATCGGGGGCCTCCACGCAGCCCCAGCATTTT. It translates to CASSQSGASTQPQHF.

The CDR3 protein is CASSYALGGPRTKDNQPQHF. The CDR3 DNA is TGTGCCAGCAGTTACGCGTTGGGGGGGCCGAGGACGAAGGACAATCAGCCCCAGCATTTT. The chain joins TRBV6-7 to TRBJ1-5, with a possible D match to TRBD1 (6 bases). TRBV6-7 is annotated as an ORF whose role is uncertain. V lost 2 bases and J lost 3, with 26 bases in between. The CDR3 is made up of 20 amino acids.

This clone turned up a few times. V and J are TRBV6-1 and TRBJ2-3, with D possibly TRBD2 on 6 matching bases. Germline V lookup: CDR1 MNHNS, CDR2 SASEGT. V was trimmed by 8 bases and J by 0 bases, leaving 6 bases between them. This CDR3 has 12 residues. This chain's CDR3 is CASGTSTDTQYF. The CDR3 DNA sequence: TGTGCCAGCGGGACTAGCACAGATACGCAGTATTTT.

The rearrangement links TRBV5-8 to TRBJ2-1; D unclear. The V and J ends lost 6 bases and 0 bases respectively, with 13 bases between them. Germline V gene sequence: CDR1 SGHTS, CDR2 YDEGEE. The CDR3 totals 15 residues. The CDR3 loop is CASTLHSSSYNEQFF. The CDR3 nucleotides read TGTGCCAGCACCCTCCATTCCAGCTCCTACAATGAGCAGTTCTTC.

The chain employs TRBV19 and TRBJ2-2; D is possibly TRBD1 (6 bases). The V and J ends lost 8 bases and 6 bases respectively, with 10 bases between them. Germline CDR1 and CDR2: LNHDA and SQIVND (reference sequence). This CDR3 has 12 residues. The CDR3 nucleotides read TGTGCCAGTTCCCCAGGGGCCGGGGAGCTGTTTTTT. Translated: CASSPGAGELFF.

This clone was found a few times. The V call is TRBV4-1, the J call TRBJ2-1; tentatively, D is TRBD1 (6 bases). V was cut by 1 base and J by 9 bases, with 16 bases left in between. The CDR3 consists of 15 residues. CDR1 MGHRA and CDR2 YSYEKL come from the germline V gene. The CDR3 DNA reads as TGCGCCAGCAGCCAAGTTGCTCAGGGGTCGGTTGAGCAGTTCTTC. This translates into CASSQVAQGSVEQFF.

This clone has a single count. This rearrangement joins TRBV5-1 to TRBJ1-1, with unresolved D. The CDR3 runs to 14 residues. Germline V gives CDR1 SGHRS, CDR2 YFSETQ. Trimming cost V 5 bases and J 0 bases, with 11 bases left between them. CDR3 loop: CASSYSSMNTEAFF. For the CDR3, the DNA is TGCGCCAGCAGTTACAGTTCCATGAACACTGAAGCTTTCTTT.

V is TRBV19 and J is TRBJ2-1; TRBD1 agrees at 10 bases. The CDR3 spans 13 residues. The J segment lost 5 bases and the V segment lost 10 bases, leaving 5 bases of the junction unmatched. Germline V gives CDR1 LNHDA, CDR2 SQIVND (reference sequence). As DNA, the CDR3 is TGTGCCATCGCCGGGACAGGGGACAATGAGCAGTTCTTC. Amino acid sequence: CAIAGTGDNEQFF.

CDR3 residues: CASSLGAGPIYEQYF. The CDR3 region has the DNA TGTGCCAGCAGTTTAGGGGCAGGGCCTATTTACGAGCAGTACTTC. The chain has TRBV28 and TRBJ2-7, with a possible D match to TRBD1 (5 bases). Germline lookup yields CDR1 MDHEN and CDR2 SYDVKM. Trimming pared 2 bases from V and 4 bases from J, leaving 15 bases between. The CDR3 has 15 amino acids.

V usage is TRBV6-5 and J usage is TRBJ2-3; 10 bases fit TRBD2. CDR3 length equals 14 residues. The junction had 10 bases not matched to a gene; V was cut back by 10 bases and J by 6 bases. The germline gives CDR1 MNHEY, CDR2 SVGAGI. CDR3 nucleotide sequence: TGTGCCATTACTAGCGGGACCCCCGGGGATACGCAGTATTTT. Translated, it gives CAITSGTPGDTQYF.

CDR3 residues: CASSQNRNNYGYTF. The DNA of the CDR3 is TGTGCCAGCAGCCAAAACAGGAATAACTATGGCTACACCTTC. V usage is TRBV14 and J usage is TRBJ1-2; TRBD1 is a possible D gene (5 bases). V gave up 2 bases and J gave up 1 base, with 8 bases separating them. Per the germline V gene, CDR1 is SGHDN and CDR2 is FVKESK. This CDR3 has 14 amino acids.

V gene TRBV6-1 combines with J gene TRBJ1-2, with D maybe TRBD1 (6 bases). The germline V and J ends were trimmed by 6 bases and 8 bases, with 22 bases remaining between them. In germline, CDR1 is MNHNS, CDR2 SASEGT. The CDR3 loop spans 15 amino acids. DNA for the CDR3: TGTGCCAGCAGCCGTAGGGGGTTCTTCCCGTGGGGCTACACCTTC. Translated: CASSRRGFFPWGYTF.

The chain links TRBV6-5 to TRBJ2-3, with D possibly TRBD1 on 5 matching bases. Deletions cut 6 bases from V and 4 bases from J, with 11 bases between. The CDR3 spans 13 residues. In germline, CDR1 is MNHEY, CDR2 SVGAGI. The CDR3 DNA reads TGTGCCAGCAGCCAGGGCGCGGCAGATACGCAGTATTTT. This translates into CASSQGAADTQYF.

The rearrangement uses TRBV11-2 and TRBJ2-6; maybe TRBD1 (6 bases). Looked up from germline, CDR1 is SGHAT and CDR2 is FQNNGV. Trimming stripped 5 bases from V and 2 bases from J, with 10 bases between. The CDR3 loop spans 15 amino acids. In DNA form, the CDR3 reads TGTGCCAGCAGCGGCCACAGGGCTGGGGCCAACGTCCTGACTTTC. It encodes CASSGHRAGANVLTF.

The chain combines TRBV13 with TRBJ2-1; a weak D match, TRBD2 (6 bases). Germline V gene data show CDR1 as PRHDT and CDR2 as FYEKMQ (reference sequence). The CDR3 extends over 14 amino acids. V lost 6 bases to trimming and J lost 5 bases, with 14 bases between them. The CDR3 DNA sequence: TGTGCCAGCAGGATCGCGGGACCAAACAATGAGCAGTTCTTC. Protein sequence: CASRIAGPNNEQFF.

The chain employs TRBV6-1 and TRBJ2-7; 8 bases match TRBD2. Losses at the gene ends were 3 bases for V and 3 bases for J; bases not matched to a gene: 10. This CDR3 has 16 residues. Germline assignment: CDR1 MNHNS and CDR2 SASEGT. The CDR3 region is CASSEGGREGIYEQYF. CDR3 nucleotide sequence: TGTGCCAGCAGTGAGGGCGGTCGGGAGGGCATCTACGAGCAGTACTTC.

The rearrangement joins TRBV6-1 to TRBJ1-4, with no clear D. The V end lost 6 bases, the J end lost 6 bases, and 14 bases lay between the germline ends. Looked up from germline, CDR1 is MNHNS and CDR2 is SASEGT. The CDR3 totals 14 residues. The CDR3 here is CASRSAREDEKLFF. The CDR3 DNA reads as TGTGCCAGCAGATCCGCCCGCGAAGATGAAAAACTGTTTTTT.

This clone showed up just a few times. This rearrangement joins TRBV15 to TRBJ2-3, with unresolved D. The V gene's germline CDR1 is LNHNV and CDR2 YYDKDF (reference sequence). This CDR3 spans 13 amino acids. V lost 4 bases and J 4 bases, leaving 9 bases between the germline ends. The DNA of the CDR3 is TGTGCCACCAGCACCAATATAGCAGATACGCAGTATTTT. This sequence encodes CATSTNIADTQYF.

A note on this clone: Germline is not matched at one junction end, which may reflect a read error. This same CDR3 is encoded by further DNA sequences in the sample. V is TRBV4-2 and J is TRBJ2-7; 7 bases match TRBD1. Germline V gene data show CDR1 as LGHNA and CDR2 as YNFKEQ. This CDR3 comprises 14 residues. Here the CDR3 reads CASSQGTATYEQYF. CDR3 nucleotide sequence: TGTGCCAGTAGCCAAGGGACAGCCACCTACGAGCAGTACTTC.

The V gene is TRBV7-6, the J gene TRBJ1-4; D possibly corresponds to TRBD1 (6 bases). The CDR3 is 11 residues long. Deletions cut 4 bases from V and 10 bases from J, with 7 bases between. The germline gives CDR1 SGHVS, CDR2 FNYEAQ. The CDR3 DNA reads as TGTGCCAGCAGCTCACAGGGAAAACTGTTTTTT. This sequence encodes CASSSQGKLFF. The whole variable domain, remainder taken from reference TRBV7-6 and TRBJ1-4, is GAGVSQSPRYKVTKRGQDVALRCDPISGHVSLYWYRQALGQGPEFLTYFNYEAQQDKSGLPNDRFSAERPEGSISTLTIQRTEQRDSAMYRCASSSQGKLFFGSGTQLSVL.

The chain links TRBV7-9 to TRBJ2-5; D is undetermined. The V end was cut by 0 bases, the J end by 2 bases, with 13 bases between. Germline V lookup: CDR1 SEHNR, CDR2 FQNEAQ (reference sequence). The length of the CDR3 is 16 residues. The CDR3 loop is CASSLAGTPRQETQYF. The DNA for the CDR3 is TGTGCCAGCAGCTTAGCAGGTACCCCGAGGCAAGAGACCCAGTACTTC. The whole variable domain, remainder taken from reference TRBV7-9 and TRBJ2-5, is DTGVSQNPRHKITKRGQNVTFRCDPISEHNRLYWYRQTLGQGPEFLTYFQNEAQLEKSRLLSDRFSAERPKGSFSTLEIQRTEQGDSAMYLCASSLAGTPRQETQYFGPGTRLLVL.

The CDR3 here is CAWGLGGPTLSTDTQYF. CDR3 nucleotide sequence: TGTGCCTGGGGCCTAGGGGGACCGACCCTTAGCACAGATACGCAGTATTTT. The V and J genes are TRBV30 and TRBJ2-3; D may be TRBD1 (6 bases). This CDR3 region has 17 residues. V shed 5 bases and J shed 0 bases, with 21 bases lying between them. Germline V gene data show CDR1 as GTSNPN and CDR2 as SVGIG (reference sequence).

The genes are TRBV2 and TRBJ2-2; no clear D gene. V was shortened by 4 bases and J by 4 bases, with 13 bases between the two germline ends. Per germline, CDR1 SNHLY and CDR2 FYNNEI. The CDR3 runs to 15 residues. DNA of the CDR3: TGTGCCAGCAGTGCAAAGTCTGCGTTCACCGGGGAGCTGTTTTTT. Its protein is CASSAKSAFTGELFF.

The chain uses TRBV2 and TRBJ2-1, with 9 bases matching TRBD2. Germline CDR1 reads SNHLY; CDR2 reads FYNNEI. The CDR3 runs 12 residues. CDR3 DNA: TGTGAAAGCGGGAGGCGGGAGTATGAGCAGTTCTTC. Its translation is CESGRREYEQFF.

This clone turned up a few times. This chain connects TRBV4-1 to TRBJ1-2, with D uncertain. The CDR3 length is 14 residues. Germline values: CDR1 MGHRA, CDR2 YSYEKL. The V and J ends lost 0 bases and 6 bases respectively, with 11 bases between them. CDR3 protein: CASSQERGVDGYTF. CDR3 in DNA: TGCGCCAGCAGCCAAGAACGAGGCGTTGATGGCTACACCTTC.